These 10 T cell receptor beta chains originate from one sample sequenced in a study of blood T cell repertoires in COVID-19. Repertoires were generated with immunoSEQ multiplex PCR, while TCRdb's copy carries only in-frame clones and drops some. Among 75,000 to 100,000 clones, around 87% were seen once, and the ten largest hold 7% to 9%. The specimen sequenced was peripheral blood. Source of these receptors: a human donor with acute or convalescent COVID-19. The donor label of this sample is uncertain.

This rearrangement joins TRBV28 to TRBJ2-7, with TRBD1 identical over 11 bases. Trimming at V came to 9 bases and at J to 4 bases, leaving 11 bases not matched to a gene. The germline gives CDR1 MDHEN, CDR2 SYDVKM. This CDR3 contains 15 residues. Written as DNA, the CDR3 is TGTGCCAGTGGACAGGGGGCCCCAAGGGCATACGAGCAGTACTTC. Translating gives CASGQGAPRAYEQYF.

The chain employs TRBV19 and TRBJ1-1; D is ambiguous. This CDR3 region has 15 residues. Deletions cut 1 base from V and 2 bases from J, with 11 bases between. From germline, CDR1 is LNHDA and CDR2 SQIVND (reference sequence). CDR3 nucleotides: TGTGCCAGTAGTATAGCCTCGCCCAGAAACACTGAAGCTTTCTTT. Its translation is CASSIASPRNTEAFF.

This clone was counted only a few times. V and J are TRBV6-2 or TRBV6-3 and TRBJ2-2; D is perhaps TRBD2 (5 bases). Germline values: CDR1 MNHEY, CDR2 SVGEGT. This CDR3 has 14 amino acids. V gave up 6 bases and J gave up 1 base, with 9 bases separating them. The CDR3 region is CASSWTWNTGELFF. CDR3 nucleotides: TGTGCCAGCAGCTGGACTTGGAACACCGGGGAGCTGTTTTTT.

This clone was seen only once. This chain links TRBV12-5 with TRBJ1-6, with D tentatively TRBD1 (6 bases). The ends were cut back, 6 bases at V and 7 bases at J, with 13 bases in the middle. This CDR3 has 14 residues. CDR1 and CDR2 from the germline V gene are LGHNT and FRNRAP. The CDR3 loop is CASGPRGANSPLHF. The CDR3 coding sequence is TGTGCTAGTGGCCCCCGGGGGGCGAATTCACCCCTCCACTTT.

This chain connects TRBV4-1 to TRBJ1-6, with D possibly matching TRBD1 (6 bases). CDR3 length: 17 residues. CDR1 is MGHRA, CDR2 YSYEKL, per germline. Trimming took off 0 bases at V and 6 bases at J, with 15 bases between the two ends. The DNA of the CDR3 is TGCGCCAGCAGCCAAGAGGGGGGGGCGCGCGGTAATTCACCCCTCCACTTT. Translated, it gives CASSQEGGARGNSPLHF.

V and J are TRBV9 and TRBJ2-5, with TRBD2 matching over 9 bases. J lost 1 base, V lost 4 bases, and 5 bases had no gene match. CDR1 and CDR2 from the germline V gene are SGDLS and YYNGEE. This CDR3 comprises 15 residues. The CDR3 bases are TGTGCCAGCAGCCCGCAGGGACTAGCCCAAGAGACCCAGTACTTC. It specifies CASSPQGLAQETQYF.

The chain recombines TRBV3-1 (or the pseudogene TRBV3-2) with TRBJ1-5, with D hard to call. The CDR3 runs 16 residues. Germline CDR1 LGHDT, CDR2 YNNKEL (reference sequence). Trimming took off 4 bases at V and 4 bases at J, with 17 bases between the two ends. For the CDR3, the DNA is TGTGCCAGCAGCCCGACCGGCGGCTTAACGAATCAGCCCCAGCATTTT. This sequence encodes CASSPTGGLTNQPQHF.

In this sample, this clone turned up once. The chain joins TRBV19 to TRBJ2-7; D might be TRBD1 (5 bases). Germline CDR1 LNHDA, CDR2 SQIVND (reference sequence). The CDR3 length is 13 residues. Trimming took 6 bases from V and 0 from J, leaving 9 bases between them. The DNA for the CDR3 is TGTGCCAGTAGCCGACAGAACTCCTACGAGCAGTACTTC. As protein: CASSRQNSYEQYF.

The genes are TRBV21-1 and TRBJ2-7; TRBD1, as called in the table, went unchecked against the DNA. TRBV21-1 is noted as a pseudogene. The CDR3 extends over 15 amino acids. The CDR3 reads CASRHRQGACHEQYF. CDR3 nucleotide sequence: TGTGCCAGCAGGCACCGACAGGGGGCGTGCCACGAGCAGTACTTC.

The V and J genes are TRBV3-1 (or the pseudogene TRBV3-2) and TRBJ2-4; 7 bases are shared with TRBD1. The CDR3 length is 16 residues. Germline CDR1 reads LGHDT; CDR2 reads YNNKEL (reference sequence). V lost 4 bases to trimming and J lost 1 base; unmatched junction nucleotides: 7. Here the CDR3 reads CASSRSLQGAKNIQYF. For the CDR3, the DNA is TGTGCCAGCAGCCGGAGCCTACAGGGGGCCAAAAACATTCAGTACTTC.